The rows below give T cell receptor beta chains drawn from one sample of a study of T-cell reconstitution after alpha-beta-depleted transplantation in children. TCRdb redid the calling of the PCR reads with MiXCR, one entry per CDR3 protein. Of about 300,000 distinct CDR3 sequences in the sample, just over 7.5% were seen once. Sequencing used peripheral blood, obtained 360 days after TCRalphabeta/CD19-depleted stem cell transplant. These receptors were obtained from a female patient aged 2-15 years who had a stem cell transplant for Fanconi anemia, so the T cells may come from the graft donor. Each CDR3 is given with its conserved first and last residue. Each record gives: V gene, clone size, D gene, CDR3 length, J gene, CDR3 DNA, CDR3 protein. D genes are given only for firm matches. Clone size is stated in some rows and not others, as once, few, many or a class when expanded.

>TRBV3-1|many|.|14|TRBJ2-3
TGTGCCAGCAGCCAAGGACTAGTCCCAGATACGCAGTATTTT
CASSQGLVPDTQYF
>TRBV13|many|.|16|TRBJ1-6
TGTGCCAGCAGCTACGACCGCAGCTCCTATAATTCACCCCTCCACTTT
CASSYDRSSYNSPLHF
>TRBV20-1|few|.|13|TRBJ2-7
TGCAGTGCTGGGGGGCGGACGGCCTACGAGCAGTACTTC
CSAGGRTAYEQYF
>TRBV4-1|many|.|13|TRBJ2-5
TGCGCCAGCAGCCCGTCAGGGTTTAAGACCCAGTACTTC
CASSPSGFKTQYF
>TRBV4-2|.|.|14|TRBJ2-4
TGTGCCAGCAGCCAAGAACGGGTCGGGCGTATTCAGTACTTC
CASSQERVGRIQYF
>TRBV4-1|many|TRBD2|17|TRBJ2-1
TGCGCCAGCAGCCAAACACCGGGACTAGCGCAAAACAATGAGCAGTTCTTC
CASSQTPGLAQNNEQFF
>TRBV3-1|few|.|16|TRBJ2-7
TGTGCCAGCAGCCAAGGGGGGCCGAGACTAGTTTACGAGCAGTACTTC
CASSQGGPRLVYEQYF
>TRBV7-9|.|.|15|TRBJ2-1
TGTGCCAGCAGCTCCCGACAGGAGAACTACAATGAGCAGTTCTTC
CASSSRQENYNEQFF
>TRBV4-2|many|.|12|TRBJ2-7
TGTGCCAGCAGCCAAGATACGTACGAGCAGTACTTC
CASSQDTYEQYF
>TRBV7-9|many|TRBD2|14|TRBJ2-1
TGTGCCAGCAGCTATCCGGGGGGGTACAATGAGCAGTTCTTC
CASSYPGGYNEQFF
>TRBV20-1|many|TRBD1|14|TRBJ1-1
TGCAGTGCTAGCCTGACAGGGATAAACACTGAAGCTTTCTTT
CSASLTGINTEAFF
>TRBV7-6|.|.|13|TRBJ2-1
TGTGCCAGCAGCTTAGAGTTGTTCAATGAGCAGTTCTTC
CASSLELFNEQFF
>TRBV27|.|TRBD1|17|TRBJ2-7
TGTGCCAGCAGTTTATACCCGGGACAGGGGTTATCGACCGAGCAGTACTTC
CASSLYPGQGLSTEQYF
>TRBV28|many|.|13|TRBJ2-2
TGTGCCAGCAGTTTACAGGGTAGAGAGGAGCTGTTTTTT
CASSLQGREELFF
>TRBV20-1|many|.|16|TRBJ2-7
TGCAGTGCCTACCAGGGCCAGGGAGCTGTGCCCTACGAGCAGTACTTC
CSAYQGQGAVPYEQYF
>TRBV11-2|many|TRBD2|18|TRBJ2-5
TGTGCCAGCAGCTGGGATCATAGCGGGAGGGCCGTTCGAAAGACCCAGTACTTC
CASSWDHSGRAVRKTQYF
>TRBV9|.|.|13|TRBJ1-2
TGTGCCAGCAGCGGGACAGAGGGCTATGGCTACACCTTC
CASSGTEGYGYTF
>TRBV27|few|.|15|TRBJ1-2
TGTGCCAGCACCACCCAGGAAAGCACTCTATATGGCTACACCTTC
CASTTQESTLYGYTF
>TRBV3-1|.|TRBD2|17|TRBJ2-2
TGTGCCAGCAGCCACCAACCTAGCGGGGCGAACACCGGGGAGCTGTTTTTT
CASSHQPSGANTGELFF
>TRBV19|many|TRBD2|18|TRBJ2-1
TGTGCCAGTAGTAGGGGAGGGTCATCGTCCGGCTCCTACAATGAGCAGTTCTTC
CASSRGGSSSGSYNEQFF
>TRBV28|many|.|14|TRBJ2-7
TGTGCCAGCAGTCTAGGACACCCCCTCTACGAGCAGTACTTC
CASSLGHPLYEQYF
>TRBV12-3/TRBV12-4|.|TRBD1|15|TRBJ2-2
TGTGCCAGCAGTTTCTGGGACAGGGTGGCCGGGGAGCTGTTTTTT
CASSFWDRVAGELFF
>TRBV2|many|.|16|TRBJ1-2
TGTGCCAGCAGTCCCGTCCCCATTGACCTCAACTATGGCTACACCTTC
CASSPVPIDLNYGYTF
>TRBV20-1|many|.|10|TRBJ2-5
TGCAGTGCTAGGATGGGGACCCAGTACTTC
CSARMGTQYF
>TRBV29-1|many|.|15|TRBJ2-1
TGCAGCGTTGTGCCTAGCTCCTTCTCCTACAATGAGCAGTTCTTC
CSVVPSSFSYNEQFF
>TRBV10-3|many|TRBD2|16|TRBJ2-2
TGTGCCATCAGGGCTAGCGGGAGGCTTAACACCGGGGAGCTGTTTTTT
CAIRASGRLNTGELFF
>TRBV28|many|.|14|TRBJ2-5
TGTGCCAGCAGTTTATGGGACAGCCAAGAGACCCAGTACTTC
CASSLWDSQETQYF
>TRBV10-3|many|.|14|TRBJ2-1
TGTGCCATCAGTGAGTCGAGGGATGGCAATGAGCAGTTCTTC
CAISESRDGNEQFF
>TRBV29-1|many|TRBD1|13|TRBJ2-7
TGCAGCGTTGACTTGGGACAGGGATACGAGCAGTACTTC
CSVDLGQGYEQYF
>TRBV25-1|many|.|14|TRBJ2-3
TGTGCCAGCAGTGTTGCTAGCGCCACAGATACGCAGTATTTT
CASSVASATDTQYF
>TRBV12-3/TRBV12-4|many|TRBD1|14|TRBJ1-2
TGTGCCAGCAGTCCGGGACAGGGGCACTATGGCTACACCTTC
CASSPGQGHYGYTF
>TRBV9|few|TRBD1|15|TRBJ1-4
TGTGCCAGCAGCCCCCGGGACAGCCAAAATGAAAAACTGTTTTTT
CASSPRDSQNEKLFF
>TRBV30|.|.|16|TRBJ1-3
TGTGCCTGGAGTGAAGCCGGGCCCCACTCTGGAAACACCATATATTTT
CAWSEAGPHSGNTIYF
>TRBV11-2|few|.|15|TRBJ2-4
TGTGCCAGCAGCCGAACCGGGTTAGCCAAAAACATTCAGTACTTC
CASSRTGLAKNIQYF
>TRBV30|few|TRBD1|14|TRBJ1-5
TGTGCCTGGAGTACAGGGGGAAGCAATCAGCCCCAGCATTTT
CAWSTGGSNQPQHF
>TRBV20-1|many|.|14|TRBJ2-6
TGCAGTGCTAATACAGGGACTGGGGCCAACGTCCTGACTTTC
CSANTGTGANVLTF
>TRBV28|few|TRBD1|16|TRBJ1-2
TGTGCCAGCGACCGGGACAGCTTACGGACCTCTTATGGCTACACCTTC
CASDRDSLRTSYGYTF